The clone carrying this T cell receptor (beta chain) was observed a handful of times. Its antigen remains unidentified. Here immunoSEQ multiplex PCR was the method, and the copy in TCRdb shows in-frame clones only, minus some. The sample records around 30,000 clones, roughly 60% being singletons. This sample stems from a study of vaccination effects on CD4 cells after COVID-19. A roughly ten-day culture period preceded the isolation of CD4+ T cells. Trimming at V came to 4 bases and at J to 5 bases, leaving 11 bases not matched to a gene. CDR1 and CDR2 (germline): SGHRS, YFSETQ. The CDR3 runs 16 residues.

This receptor was obtained from a human donor who received a COVID-19 vaccine. The V and J genes are TRBV5-1 and TRBJ1-4, with 7 nucleotides matching TRBD1. Material: CD4+ T cells from PBMCs cultured without peptide, obtained before COVID-19 vaccination. The CDR3 loop reads CASSALGGTVNEKLFF. Written as DNA, the CDR3 is TGCGCCAGCAGCGCCCTGGGGGGGACAGTAAATGAAAAACTGTTTTTT. The full variable domain, rest sourced from reference TRBV5-1 and TRBJ1-4, is KAGVTQTPRYLIKTRGQQVTLSCSPISGHRSVSWYQQTPGQGLQFLFEYFSETQRNKGNFPGRFSGRQFSNSRSEMNVSTLELGDSALYLCASSALGGTVNEKLFFGSGTQLSVL.